Each of the 14 T cell receptor beta chains below was sequenced from the same sample in a study of Graves' ophthalmopathy and Graves' hyperthyroidism (dated by TCRdb to about 2018). Sequenced using an Illumina HiSeq 2000. For repertoire sequencing, TCR beta CDR3 regions were amplified from RNA transcripts. A first-round RT-PCR used HTBI primers with the Qiagen OneStep RT-PCR kit, followed by a second-round multiplex PCR, size selection and purification. TCRdb trimmed public reads at Q25 via fastp, called clones via MiXCR and kept in-frame beta chains. Rows matching on CDR3 protein sequence are summarized as one entry with the most common DNA and genes. Within this sample are some 160,000 distinct CDR3 sequences, with 35% to 50% of them counted one time only. The ten top clones hold less than 9.5% of the sample. Sequences were obtained from peripheral blood. The source of these receptors is a man aged 30 to 45 with Graves' ophthalmopathy. Donor details come from another sample of the same person, matched by shared clones.

There are many counts of this clonotype. This chain joins TRBV7-8 and TRBJ2-2; 8 bases line up with TRBD1. This CDR3 is built from 14 residues. V gave up 4 bases and J gave up 7 bases; unmatched junction bases: 5. Per germline, CDR1 SGHVS and CDR2 FQNEAQ. The CDR3 coding sequence is TGTGCCAGCAGCTCGACAGGGGATGTCGGGGAGCTGTTTTTT. It yields the protein CASSSTGDVGELFF.

On this clonotype itself: One end of the junction fails to match germline, which may point to a read error. The rearrangement uses TRBV6-2 or TRBV6-3 and TRBJ2-7; the match to TRBD2 covers 11 bases. This CDR3 spans 15 amino acids. The germline V gene encodes CDR1 MNHEY and CDR2 SVGEGT. This chain's CDR3 is CASSYSGLAAYEQYF. CDR3 in DNA: TGTGCTAGCAGTTACTCGGGACTAGCGGCCTACGAGCAGTACTTC.

At least ten counts were recorded for this clonotype. This chain links TRBV28 with TRBJ1-2; D is undetermined. CDR3 size: 12 residues. Looked up from germline, CDR1 is MDHEN and CDR2 is SYDVKM. CDR3 sequence: CDEDRSSEGYTF. In DNA form, the CDR3 reads TGTGACGAGGACCGATCGAGCGAGGGCTACACCTTC.

This clonotype was picked up many times. V gene TRBV6-2 or TRBV6-3 combines with J gene TRBJ2-2; possible D gene TRBD1, 6 bases. Germline V gene sequence: CDR1 MNHEY, CDR2 SVGEGT. This CDR3 is 14 amino acids long. Trimming removed 7 bases at V and 1 base at J, with 10 bases between. In DNA form, the CDR3 reads TGTGCCAGCATTCTGGGACAGAACACCGGGGAGCTGTTTTTT. It specifies CASILGQNTGELFF.

The chain combines TRBV7-6 with TRBJ2-5, with unresolved D. Trimming cost V 2 bases and J 1 base, with 5 bases left between them. The germline gives CDR1 SGHVS, CDR2 FNYEAQ. This CDR3 region has 13 residues. DNA for the CDR3: TGTGCCAGCAGCTTAAGCCCCCAAGAGACCCAGTACTTC. It specifies CASSLSPQETQYF. Filled out from reference TRBV7-6 and TRBJ2-5, the complete variable domain reads GAGVSQSPRYKVTKRGQDVALRCDPISGHVSLYWYRQALGQGPEFLTYFNYEAQQDKSGLPNDRFSAERPEGSISTLTIQRTEQRDSAMYRCASSLSPQETQYFGPGTRLLVL.

This clonotype showed up many times. J is TRBJ1-6 and V is TRBV28; no reliable D call. The CDR3 has 16 residues. CDR1 and CDR2 from the germline V gene are MDHEN and SYDVKM. The V gene lost 5 bases and the J gene lost 15 bases, with 26 bases spanning the gap. The CDR3 protein is CASSPPDHTNVLFLHF. In DNA form, the CDR3 reads TGTGCCAGCAGTCCCCCAGACCACACCAACGTTCTGTTCCTCCACTTT.

This chain uses TRBV12-3 or TRBV12-4 with TRBJ1-2; D is unclear. The CDR3 loop spans 14 amino acids. V was clipped by 5 bases and J by 2 bases, with 12 bases between them. The CDR3 nucleotides are TGTGCCAGCAGTCACCGGGAGACGAACTATGGCTACACCTTC. Translated: CASSHRETNYGYTF.

The V gene is TRBV6-4, the J gene TRBJ1-1; TRBD1 aligns across 7 bases. The CDR3 loop spans 14 amino acids. Looked up from germline, CDR1 is MRHNA and CDR2 is SNTAGT. Unmatched junction bases numbered 10, after V lost 8 bases and J lost 4 bases. In nucleotides, the CDR3 is TGTGCCAGCGGAATAGGGGGCGCGAGCACTGAAGCTTTCTTT. Protein: CASGIGGASTEAFF.

This clonotype was counted ten times or more. The V gene is TRBV10-3, the J gene TRBJ1-5, with D uncertain. The CDR3 runs to 13 residues. Trimming took off 4 bases at V and 7 bases at J, with 11 bases between the two ends. Germline V CDR1 and CDR2: ENHRY, SYGVKD. This CDR3 reads CAISGSDGQPQHF. DNA of the CDR3: TGTGCCATCAGTGGGTCGGATGGCCAGCCCCAGCATTTT.

This clonotype was observed at least ten times. The chain is built from TRBV6-2 or TRBV6-3 and TRBJ2-2; 11 bases agree with TRBD2. The J segment lost 3 bases and the V segment lost 7 bases, leaving 4 bases of the junction unmatched. Germline V gene lookup returns CDR1 MNHEY and CDR2 SVGEGT. There are 15 residues in the CDR3. The CDR3 loop reads CASTSSGGYTGELFF. CDR3 sequence (DNA): TGTGCCAGCACCTCTAGCGGGGGGTACACCGGGGAGCTGTTTTTT.

The chain is built from TRBV5-1 and TRBJ1-5; 8 bases are a match to TRBD1. Germline V gene data show CDR1 as SGHRS and CDR2 as YFSETQ. V shed 0 bases, J shed 5 bases, and the junction held 13 bases outside the gene matches. CDR3 size: 18 residues. CDR3 sequence (DNA): TGCGCCAGCAGCTTGGGCCTGATGGGGACAGGCGGTGATCAGCCCCAGCATTTT. It is translated as CASSLGLMGTGGDQPQHF.

The chain joins TRBV12-3 or TRBV12-4 to TRBJ1-1; the match to TRBD1 covers 9 bases. The CDR3 has 13 amino acids. V shed 7 bases and J 4 bases; nucleotides not matched to a gene: 4. CDR3 protein: CASTRDRVTEAFF. CDR3 nucleotide sequence: TGTGCCAGCACCAGGGACAGGGTCACTGAAGCTTTCTTT.

CDR3 sequence (DNA): TGTGCCAGCAGTGCGACAGGACCTTTTCTTCGGGACTACGAGCAGTACTTC. Encoded protein: CASSATGPFLRDYEQYF. This chain uses TRBV28 with TRBJ2-7; D is possibly TRBD1 (6 bases). CDR3 length: 17 amino acids. V was trimmed by 5 bases and J by 3 bases, leaving 23 bases between them. Per the germline V gene, CDR1 is MDHEN and CDR2 is SYDVKM.

The V gene is TRBV24-1, the J gene TRBJ2-5; either TRBD1 or TRBD2 may supply D (5 bases each). CDR1 and CDR2 from the germline V gene are KGHDR and SFDVKD. The length of the CDR3 is 15 residues. Trimming took 5 bases from V and 1 from J, leaving 13 bases between them. CDR3 amino acids: CATSGVGAAQETQYF. The CDR3 DNA is TGTGCCACCAGTGGTGTCGGGGCAGCCCAAGAGACCCAGTACTTC.